The next 13 T cell receptor beta chains were all read from a single sample in a study of chemoradiotherapy in HPV16-positive cancers. Repertoires were generated with immunoSEQ multiplex PCR, while TCRdb's copy carries only in-frame clones and drops some. The sample shows under 1,500 clones, roughly 45% of them seen only once. This material was collected from a patient who underwent chemoradiotherapy. The source is a human donor with HPV-associated anogenital cancer.

This chain uses TRBV30 with TRBJ1-2; TRBD1 aligns across 9 bases. With V trimmed by 5 bases and J by 7 bases, 5 bases remained unmatched. Germline values: CDR1 GTSNPN, CDR2 SVGIG (reference sequence). CDR3 length equals 12 residues. The CDR3 sequence is CAWGDRGVGYTF. CDR3 in DNA: TGTGCCTGGGGAGACAGGGGGGTTGGCTACACCTTC.

In this sample, this clone turned up a few times. This chain uses TRBV9 with TRBJ1-1; the match to TRBD1 covers 10 bases. CDR3 length: 15 residues. Germline V lookup: CDR1 SGDLS, CDR2 YYNGEE. V was clipped by 4 bases and J by 5 bases; unmatched bases: 8. The CDR3 DNA follows: TGTGCCAGCAGCCTATCGACAGGGGGCTATACTGAAGCTTTCTTT. Amino acid sequence: CASSLSTGGYTEAFF.

The rearrangement joins TRBV20-1 to TRBJ2-7, with 7 bases aligning to TRBD1. Germline trimming cut 3 bases from V and 7 bases from J; bases unmatched to any gene: 3. CDR1 DFQATT and CDR2 SNEGSKA come from the germline V gene (reference sequence). The CDR3 covers 11 residues. DNA of the CDR3: TGCAGTGCTAGGACAGGGTGGGAGCAGTACTTC. Translating it yields CSARTGWEQYF.

By sample share, this clone is large (0.1 to 1%). The CDR3 loop reads CAWSVREAGGLAGELFF. Here the CDR3 DNA reads TGTGCCTGGAGTGTACGGGAAGCGGGGGGGCTGGCCGGGGAGCTGTTTTTT. The rearrangement joins TRBV30 to TRBJ2-2, with 10 nucleotides matching TRBD2. V was clipped by 0 bases and J by 6 bases; unmatched bases: 10. Germline V gene sequence: CDR1 GTSNPN, CDR2 SVGIG (reference sequence). The CDR3 has 17 residues.

The chain carries TRBV30 and TRBJ2-1; D not certain. Germline V CDR1 and CDR2: GTSNPN, SVGIG (reference sequence). Trimming took 7 bases from V and 2 from J, leaving 21 bases between them. CDR3 size: 16 residues. This CDR3 reads CASRGAVQAAYNEQFF. The CDR3 DNA reads as TGTGCCTCCCGAGGAGCCGTCCAGGCGGCCTACAATGAGCAGTTCTTC. Filled out from reference TRBV30 and TRBJ2-1, the complete variable domain reads SQTIHQWPATLVQPVGSPLSLECTVEGTSNPNLYWYRQAAGRGLQLLFYSVGIGQISSEVPQNLSASRPQDRQFILSSKKLLLSDSGFYLCASRGAVQAAYNEQFFGPGTRLTVL.

This clone was detected a few times. The V and J genes are TRBV27 and TRBJ2-1; 7 nucleotides agree with TRBD2. Germline lookup yields CDR1 MNHEY and CDR2 SMNVEV (reference sequence). The trim removed 0 bases at V and 12 bases at J, leaving 8 bases unmatched. The CDR3 runs to 14 residues. The CDR3 loop reads CASSLSWGGGGQFF. The CDR3 nucleotides are TGTGCCAGCAGTTTATCTTGGGGCGGGGGAGGGCAGTTCTTC.

The V and J genes are TRBV7-2 and TRBJ1-1, with unresolved D. Germline CDR1 and CDR2: SGHTA and FQGNSA. The ends were cut back, 5 bases at V and 3 bases at J, with 13 bases in the middle. This CDR3 is 14 amino acids long. The CDR3 bases are TGTGCCAGCAGCCGTCTCGGTACTCACACTGAAGCTTTCTTT. It encodes CASSRLGTHTEAFF.

The count of this clone is one. The chain recombines TRBV15 with TRBJ2-7; unclear D gene. CDR1 LNHNV and CDR2 YYDKDF come from the germline V gene (reference sequence). The CDR3 consists of 13 residues. Trimming pared 0 bases from V and 6 bases from J, leaving 9 bases between. As DNA, the CDR3 is TGTGCCACCAGCAGAGAAGAGGTGGGCGAGCAGTACTTC. Its protein is CATSREEVGEQYF.

This clone has more than one count but fewer than ten. The chain uses TRBV7-8 and TRBJ1-1; TRBD1 agrees at 7 bases. Germline-derived CDR1 and CDR2 are SGHVS and FQNEAQ. This CDR3 spans 16 amino acids. J gave up 0 bases and V 3 bases, and 7 bases lay outside the gene matches. Here the CDR3 reads CASSLGYTGVNTEAFF. CDR3 DNA: TGTGCCAGCAGCTTGGGTTATACAGGGGTGAACACTGAAGCTTTCTTT.

The chain combines TRBV10-3 with TRBJ1-3; D call uncertain. The V end was cut by 8 bases, the J end by 4 bases, with 18 bases between. The CDR3 extends over 15 amino acids. The germline CDR1 and CDR2 sequences are ENHRY and SYGVKD. The CDR3 DNA follows: TGTGCCATCTCCGGAAAGCCGCCGAGAGGAAACACCATATATTTT. This gives the protein CAISGKPPRGNTIYF.

The CDR3 protein is CASSDSRGLHEKLFF. The CDR3 nucleotides read TGTGCCAGCAGTGATTCCAGGGGCTTACATGAAAAACTGTTTTTT. The chain recombines TRBV25-1 with TRBJ1-4; TRBD1 might be the D (6 bases). The germline V gene encodes CDR1 MGHDK and CDR2 SYGVNS. The CDR3 sequence is 15 residues long. Trimming removed 3 bases at V and 6 bases at J, with 14 bases between.

This clone was picked up a small number of times. This chain connects TRBV7-6 to TRBJ2-3; 7 bases match TRBD2. The germline gives CDR1 SGHVS, CDR2 FNYEAQ. V lost 3 bases to trimming and J lost 2 bases; unmatched junction nucleotides: 11. The length of the CDR3 is 17 residues. CDR3 nucleotide sequence: TGTGCCAGCAGCTTCGGGACTACTTCAGGCCCCACAGATACGCAGTATTTT. Translating gives CASSFGTTSGPTDTQYF.

The V gene is TRBV9, the J gene TRBJ2-1, with D uncertain. From germline, CDR1 is SGDLS and CDR2 YYNGEE. V was trimmed by 2 bases and J by 6 bases, leaving 9 bases between them. The CDR3 is 13 residues long. CDR3 amino acids: CASSVSSFNEQFF. Here the CDR3 DNA reads TGTGCCAGCAGCGTTTCGAGCTTCAATGAGCAGTTCTTC.